This TCR beta chain derives from a study of T cells in localized non-small cell lung cancer (dated by TCRdb to 2019 to 2021). With regard to the full study: The study examined T cell repertoires in a few hundred patients with early-stage NSCLC and compared tumors with uninvolved tumor-adjacent lungs. All 220 or so NSCLC patients in the cohort were treatment-naive and had localized lung tumors that were resected. NSCLC patients had a mean age of approximately 66 years, and approximately 140 were male and nearly 110 female. Broad study findings and their caveats: Longer overall survival was associated with higher T cell density in blood, whereas shorter survival was associated with higher clonality in adjacent lung. A median of 57 of the top 100 tumor clones were detected in paired uninvolved adjacent lung, and some 29 of these tumor clones were also found among the top 100 clones of the paired uninvolved adjacent lung. Because the study design was exploratory, TCR variables were selected using unadjusted p-values without false-discovery rate correction. Uninvolved tumor-adjacent lung showed the highest T cell clonality, higher than tumor, which suggests more focused antigenic responses in the adjacent lung. Because multi-region sequencing of the tumors was not done, intratumor heterogeneity could not be ruled out.

V loses 5 bases, J loses 4 bases, and the germline ends lie 9 bases apart. CDR1 and CDR2 were assigned from the germline V gene as MNHGY and SAAAGT. Its CDR3 holds 13 amino acids, cysteine through phenylalanine. Only the CDR3 DNA stays, 39 bases, in frame from base 1. TCR beta CDR3 regions were sequenced from DNA using the immunoSEQ Assay. Turning to the authors' computational methods: To compute T cell density, TCR beta template counts were normalized to usable DNA, which was estimated by amplifying housekeeping genes. Using the preseqR package, richness was estimated by extrapolating to 120,000 templates for tissue samples and 400,000 templates for PBMC samples. Clonality was defined as one minus Pielou's evenness. To identify tissue-enriched TCRs, differential abundance testing was run on productive amino-acid clonotypes with a minimum total count of 5 and an alpha of 0.1. The Jaccard Index and the Morisita Overlap Index were used to measure repertoire overlap between compartments. GLIPH grouped TCR beta CDR3s together with public tetramer-defined viral CDR3s, and a viral motif had to include at least three viral sequences and show V-gene enrichment. The clones in this table, taken by TCRdb from immuneACCESS, are in-frame only. Not every clone is retained; where verified, under half of the shortfall comes from an unresolved V gene, and the cause of the rest is unknown. The V and J calls and clone size are taken from that table; D and trimming were inferred from the DNA. The sample records 1,400 or so clones, 16% of which are singletons. The ten largest clonotypes hold approximately 8.5% of the sample.

Two independent pathologists confirmed that the uninvolved adjacent lung, which was taken at least 2 cm from the tumor margin, was free of atypia. At diagnosis, tumor, uninvolved tumor-adjacent lung and peripheral blood were collected and then preserved as a mix of FFPE and fresh-frozen material. This clone was found a few times. No antigen is known for it. Base qualities are not recorded, but no much larger clone differs from it by a single base. Here the chain combines TRBV6-8 and TRBJ1-5; the D gene assignment is ambiguous. The specimen was normal lung tissue next to the tumor, collected before any cancer treatment. The TCR comes from a woman aged 35 to 69 with stage I lung adenocarcinoma. The CDR3 is CASSAEQNQPQHF. In nucleotides, the sequence is TGTGCCAGCAGTGCAGAGCAAAATCAGCCCCAGCATTTT.